This paragraph covers one T cell receptor beta chain sequence. Approximately 9.7 milliliters was the volume of peripheral blood drawn from each donor. Combining a sample-barcoded 5' primer with a J-beta primer mix, a second PCR ran for 7 to 11 cycles. TCRdb recomputed calls from the 5' RACE reads with MiXCR, one row per CDR3 protein. Among 1.5 million to 2 million distinct CDR3 sequences listed, 49% were seen once. These data come from a study of blood T cells in healthy people across ages. The material sequenced was blood. The clonotype originates from a woman aged 40 to 55 in good health.

The CDR3 loop is CASSSTGPYTDTQYF. The CDR3 DNA is TGCGCCAGCAGCTCGACAGGGCCCTACACAGATACGCAGTATTTT. The chain carries TRBV5-1 and TRBJ2-3; TRBD1 aligns across 7 bases. Germline values: CDR1 SGHRS, CDR2 YFSETQ. V lost 3 bases to trimming and J lost 2 bases; unmatched junction nucleotides: 6. The CDR3 consists of 15 residues.